This TCR beta chain was retrieved from a study of cytomegalovirus exposure and HLA in healthy donors. V shed 5 bases and J shed 0 bases, with 17 bases lying between them. CDR1 is SNHLY and CDR2 is FYNNEI in the germline V gene. The CDR3 contains 17 residues. This clone came up a few times. Its antigen is not known. PCR involved 60 Vbeta and 13 Jbeta primers. Generated by immunoSEQ multiplex PCR, the TCRdb table keeps only in-frame clones and is missing some. The sample shows roughly 56,000 clones, around 75% of them seen only once. Study-level results: Most CMV-associated TCR beta chains appeared HLA-restricted in a later analysis. What a later analysis reportedly showed was that an Asian-associated ancestry cluster had fewer N-insertions than the roughly 670-donor mean. The sole available immune exposure information was CMV serostatus. The analysis excluded some indistinguishable V segments, including TRBV6-2 and TRBV6-3.

Material: PBMCs. The chain combines TRBV2 with TRBJ2-4, with D perhaps TRBD1 (6 bases). The origin of this receptor is a man aged 50-60 years in good health and CMV-seropositive. The CDR3 DNA sequence: TGTGCCAGCAGTAGGGGACAAGGCCCACCAGCCAAAAACATTCAGTACTTC. It codes for CASSRGQGPPAKNIQYF. Complete variable domain (other parts from reference TRBV2 and TRBJ2-4): EPEVTQTPSHQVTQMGQEVILRCVPISNHLYFYWYRQILGQKVEFLVSFYNNEISEKSEIFDDQFSVERPDGSNFTLKIRSTKLEDSAMYFCASSRGQGPPAKNIQYFGAGTRLSVL.